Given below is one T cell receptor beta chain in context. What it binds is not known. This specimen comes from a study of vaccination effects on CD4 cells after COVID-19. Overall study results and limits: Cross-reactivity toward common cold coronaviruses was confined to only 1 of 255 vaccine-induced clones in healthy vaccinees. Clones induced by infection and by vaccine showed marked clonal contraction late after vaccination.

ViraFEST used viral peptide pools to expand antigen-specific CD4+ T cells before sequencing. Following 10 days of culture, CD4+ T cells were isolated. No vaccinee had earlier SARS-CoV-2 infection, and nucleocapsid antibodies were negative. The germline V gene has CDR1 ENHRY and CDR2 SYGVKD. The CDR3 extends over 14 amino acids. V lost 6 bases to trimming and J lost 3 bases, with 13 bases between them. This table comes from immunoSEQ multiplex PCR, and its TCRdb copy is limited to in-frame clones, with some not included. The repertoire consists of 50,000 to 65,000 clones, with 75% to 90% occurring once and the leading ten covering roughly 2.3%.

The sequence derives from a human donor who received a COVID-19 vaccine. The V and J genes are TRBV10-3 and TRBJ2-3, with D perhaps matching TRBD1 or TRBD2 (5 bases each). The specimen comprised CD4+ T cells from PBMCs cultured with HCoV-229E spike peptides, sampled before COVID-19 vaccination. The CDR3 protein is CAIRTGRGTDTQYF. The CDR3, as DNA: TGTGCCATCAGAACAGGTCGGGGAACAGATACGCAGTATTTT.